The 3 T cell receptor beta chains presented below share a single source sample, sequenced in a study of a mutant IDH1 vaccine in newly diagnosed glioma. Clones were sequenced by immunoSEQ multiplex PCR, and TCRdb holds only the in-frame ones, with some missing. Altogether 45,000 to 55,000 clones are present, about 81% being singletons, with the ten largest covering approximately 4.3%. These receptors have no identified antigens. Specified time point: week 47, end of study. In every dose of vaccine, 300 ug of mutant IDH1 20-mer peptide was given alongside topical imiquimod. The material was PBMCs, obtained from a glioma patient whose treatment included an IDH1 peptide vaccine. Receptors were obtained from a woman aged 25 to 39 with glioma. Some clones in this sample may be carry-over from other donors' samples.

This chain connects TRBV4-1 to TRBJ1-1; D not certain. CDR1 and CDR2 from the germline V gene are MGHRA and YSYEKL. There are 15 residues in the CDR3. Trimming removed 2 bases from V and 9 bases from J, with 19 bases in between. DNA of the CDR3: TGCGCCAGCAGCCAACCCAACCCGACTGCGGAGAAAGCTTTCTTT. Its protein is CASSQPNPTAEKAFF.

The rearrangement uses TRBV6-5 and TRBJ2-1; possible D gene TRBD2, 6 bases. With 6 bases removed from V and 8 bases from J, the gap between germline ends came to 14 bases. CDR1 is MNHEY, CDR2 SVGAGI, per germline. CDR3 length: 13 residues. The DNA for the CDR3 is TGTGCCAGCAGCCTCGGAGGGGCGTATGAGCAGTTCTTC. This encodes CASSLGGAYEQFF.

This clone was observed a single time. The chain links TRBV18 to TRBJ1-5; D ambiguous. Germline-derived CDR1 and CDR2 are KGHSH and LQKENI. The V and J ends lost 1 base and 4 bases respectively, with 8 bases between them. The CDR3 sequence is 14 residues long. CDR3 sequence reads: CASSPRTVNQPQHF. The DNA for the CDR3 is TGTGCCAGCTCACCACGCACGGTTAATCAGCCCCAGCATTTT.